A single sample gave rise to the 25 T cell receptor beta chains below, sequenced in a study of follicular helper T cells after annual influenza vaccination. The method was immunoSEQ multiplex PCR; TCRdb's version includes in-frame clones alone and lacks a portion of them. The profile shows under 7,000 clones, approximately 81% of them singletons. Time point given: 2015-2016 season, 7 days after influenza vaccination. Sequencing used CXCR5+ CD38- circulating T follicular helper cells from blood, obtained 7 days after influenza vaccination. This sample's subset: circulating Tfh, non-naive CD4+CXCR5+PD-1+ (ICOS+CD38+ or ICOS-CD38-). These receptors originate from an adult who received the influenza vaccine.

The chain combines TRBV4-3 with TRBJ2-5; 8 bases match TRBD2. CDR1 LGHNA and CDR2 YSLEER come from the germline V gene. This CDR3 is built from 15 residues. The V and J ends lost 4 bases and 1 base, in that order; junction bases with no gene match: 5. CDR3 sequence (DNA): TGCGCCAGCAGCCGTGCGGGAGGATCCCAAGAGACCCAGTACTTC. Translation: CASSRAGGSQETQYF.

This clone was seen only a few times. The gene calls are TRBV7-8 and TRBJ2-7; TRBD2 agrees at 12 bases. V lost 7 bases and J lost 2; bases outside the gene matches: 3. Germline V gene data show CDR1 as SGHVS and CDR2 as FQNEAQ. CDR3 length equals 14 residues. The CDR3 sequence: CASMLAGGPYEQYF. The DNA for the CDR3 is TGTGCCAGCATGCTAGCGGGAGGGCCCTACGAGCAGTACTTC.

The chain carries TRBV5-4 and TRBJ1-5; 9 bases align to TRBD1. J was trimmed by 4 bases and V by 3 bases; bases with no gene match: 8. Germline V gene data show CDR1 as SGHNT and CDR2 as YYREEE (reference sequence). The CDR3 loop spans 16 amino acids. The CDR3: CASSYGTGLGNQPQHF. The CDR3 bases are TGTGCCAGCAGCTACGGGACAGGGTTGGGGAATCAGCCCCAGCATTTT. Based on the CDR3 plus reference TRBV5-4 and TRBJ1-5, the full variable domain is ETGVTQSPTHLIKTRGQQVTLRCSSQSGHNTVSWYQQALGQGPQFIFQYYREEENGRGNFPPRFSGLQFPNYSSELNVNALELDDSALYLCASSYGTGLGNQPQHFGDGTRLSIL.

CDR3 residues: CAIRDRGQTGELFF. The DNA for the CDR3 is TGTGCCATCAGGGACAGGGGGCAAACCGGGGAGCTGTTTTTT. The chain links TRBV10-3 to TRBJ2-2; 11 positions match TRBD1. CDR3 length: 14 residues. V shed 6 bases and J 5 bases; nucleotides not matched to a gene: 2. CDR1 is ENHRY, CDR2 SYGVKD, per germline.

V gene TRBV4-2 combines with J gene TRBJ2-3; no definite D call. The V end lost 0 bases, the J end lost 5 bases, and 12 bases lay between the germline ends. Germline V gives CDR1 LGHNA, CDR2 YNFKEQ. CDR3 length: 15 amino acids. The CDR3 spells CASSQDPSGRDTQYF. The CDR3 region has the DNA TGTGCCAGCAGCCAAGATCCTTCCGGACGAGATACGCAGTATTTT.

The chain carries TRBV27 and TRBJ1-4; TRBD1 might be the D (5 bases). Trimming left V 7 bases short and J 5 bases short, with 11 bases between. Looked up from germline, CDR1 is MNHEY and CDR2 is SMNVEV (reference sequence). CDR3 size: 13 residues. The CDR3 is CASMGTGNEKLFF. The CDR3 region has the DNA TGTGCCAGCATGGGGACGGGGAATGAAAAACTGTTTTTT. Full variable domain (missing parts from reference TRBV27 and TRBJ1-4): EAQVTQNPRYLITVTGKKLTVTCSQNMNHEYMSWYRQDPGLGLRQIYYSMNVEVTDKGDVPEGYKVSRKEKRNFPLILESPSPNQTSLYFCASMGTGNEKLFFGSGTQLSVL.

The chain recombines TRBV6-6 with TRBJ2-5; D is unclear. Per germline, CDR1 MNHNY and CDR2 SVGAGI (reference sequence). Between the trimmed V and J ends, which lost 8 bases and 4 bases, there was a span of 8 bases. The CDR3 loop spans 11 amino acids. As DNA, the CDR3 is TGTGCCAGCGGAATAGCAGAGACCCAGTACTTC. This translates into CASGIAETQYF.

J is TRBJ2-5 and V is TRBV19; the match to TRBD1 covers 7 bases. V lost 3 bases and J lost 2; bases outside the gene matches: 9. Looked up from germline, CDR1 is LNHDA and CDR2 is SQIVND (reference sequence). There are 16 residues in the CDR3. The CDR3 here is CASSILSPGQQETQYF. CDR3 coding DNA: TGTGCCAGTAGTATCCTCTCTCCGGGACAGCAAGAGACCCAGTACTTC.

The chain uses TRBV7-2 and TRBJ2-3; 8 bases line up with TRBD1. Germline CDR1 and CDR2: SGHTA and FQGNSA. The length of the CDR3 is 15 residues. V lost 5 bases, J lost 8 bases, and 12 bases stayed unmatched. CDR3 bases: TGTGCCAGCAGCCCAGTGGGCAGGGGGCAGGGTACGCAGTATTTT. This encodes CASSPVGRGQGTQYF. The full variable domain, completed using reference TRBV7-2 and TRBJ2-3, is GAGVSQSPSNKVTEKGKDVELRCDPISGHTALYWYRQSLGQGLEFLIYFQGNSAPDKSGLPSDRFSAERTGGSVSTLTIQRTQQEDSAVYLCASSPVGRGQGTQYFGPGTRLTVL.

V gene TRBV7-9 combines with J gene TRBJ2-3; D might be TRBD1 (5 bases). The CDR3 sequence is 15 residues long. Per the germline V gene, CDR1 is SEHNR and CDR2 is FQNEAQ (reference sequence). Trimming removed 8 bases at V and 5 bases at J, with 20 bases between. CDR3 amino acids: CASSWGQGSGDTQYF. CDR3 nucleotide sequence: TGTGCCAGCTCTTGGGGCCAGGGTTCTGGAGATACGCAGTATTTT.

The chain joins TRBV5-6 to TRBJ2-7, with 12 bases identical to TRBD1. Germline V gene lookup returns CDR1 SGHDT and CDR2 YYEEEE. The junction had 7 bases not matched to a gene; V was cut back by 4 bases and J by 5 bases. The CDR3 consists of 15 residues. This chain's CDR3 is CASSGTGTGGDEQYF. The CDR3 bases are TGTGCCAGCAGCGGGACCGGGACAGGGGGCGACGAGCAGTACTTC.

V gene TRBV6-5 combines with J gene TRBJ2-2, with D possibly being TRBD1 (6 bases). The CDR3 length is 16 residues. Trimming took off 0 bases at V and 2 bases at J, with 10 bases between the two ends. Germline V gene data show CDR1 as MNHEY and CDR2 as SVGAGI. The CDR3 nucleotides read TGTGCCAGCAGTTACTCTAGGGGGATTAACACCGGGGAGCTGTTTTTT. It codes for CASSYSRGINTGELFF.

The CDR3 DNA sequence: TGTGCCAGCGTTTCCGGGACAGGGGTAAAAAGCGAGCAGTACTTC. Encoded protein: CASVSGTGVKSEQYF. The genes are TRBV6-4 and TRBJ2-7; TRBD1 aligns across 10 bases. V lost 8 bases and J lost 6; bases outside the gene matches: 13. The CDR3 consists of 15 residues. The germline CDR1 and CDR2 sequences are MRHNA and SNTAGT.

This clone was found once. The chain recombines TRBV28 with TRBJ1-3, with D tentatively TRBD1 (5 bases). The CDR3 has 15 residues. Germline CDR1 is MDHEN and CDR2 is SYDVKM. V gave up 5 bases and J gave up 0 bases, with 11 bases separating them. The CDR3 region has the DNA TGTGCCAGCAGTCGGGACTTTAGCTCTGGAAACACCATATATTTT. It codes for CASSRDFSSGNTIYF.

The chain joins TRBV12-5 to TRBJ1-3; TRBD1 matches at 8 bases. The CDR3 extends over 17 amino acids. Germline loops: CDR1 LGHNT, CDR2 FRNRAP. Unmatched junction bases numbered 8, after V lost 2 bases and J lost 2 bases. CDR3 in amino acids: CASGLPLTQGAGNTIYF. CDR3 coding DNA: TGTGCTAGTGGTTTGCCCCTCACACAGGGGGCTGGAAACACCATATATTTT.

The chain carries TRBV14 and TRBJ1-5; no clear D gene. V lost 0 bases to trimming and J lost 3 bases, with 3 bases between them. This CDR3 has 13 residues. Germline V gives CDR1 SGHDN, CDR2 FVKESK. Written as DNA, the CDR3 is TGTGCCAGCAGCCAAGATCACAATCAGCCCCAGCATTTT. It codes for CASSQDHNQPQHF. The whole variable domain, remainder taken from reference TRBV14 and TRBJ1-5, is EAGVTQFPSHSVIEKGQTVTLRCDPISGHDNLYWYRRVMGKEIKFLLHFVKESKQDESGMPNNRFLAERTGGTYSTLKVQPAELEDSGVYFCASSQDHNQPQHFGDGTRLSIL.

Here the CDR3 DNA reads TGTGCCAGCAGATGGGGAGAGGGAGGGACAGATACGCAGTATTTT. Its translation is CASRWGEGGTDTQYF. The chain recombines TRBV6-1 with TRBJ2-3; 7 bases are shared with TRBD2. The length of the CDR3 is 15 residues. Germline-derived CDR1 and CDR2 are MNHNS and SASEGT. V lost 6 bases to trimming and J lost 3 bases; unmatched junction nucleotides: 9.

This clone was detected a few times. The V call is TRBV11-2, the J call TRBJ1-5; 8 bases map to TRBD1. Per the germline V gene, CDR1 is SGHAT and CDR2 is FQNNGV. CDR3 size: 13 residues. The V and J ends lost 5 bases and 5 bases, in that order; junction bases with no gene match: 2. CDR3 sequence (DNA): TGTGCCAGCAGCGTGGACAGGGATCAGCCCCAGCATTTT. The encoded protein is CASSVDRDQPQHF.

This chain uses TRBV28 with TRBJ1-4, with D perhaps TRBD1 (6 bases). The CDR3 has 18 amino acids. V was clipped by 4 bases and J by 0 bases, with 18 bases between them. Germline V gene data show CDR1 as MDHEN and CDR2 as SYDVKM. CDR3 amino acids: CASSSLRGRGTTNEKLFF. The CDR3 coding sequence is TGTGCCAGCAGTTCCTTACGAGGGAGGGGGACAACTAATGAAAAACTGTTTTTT.

This clone is a singleton in its sample. This chain joins TRBV28 and TRBJ2-7, with 9 bases fitting TRBD2. J gave up 3 bases and V 3 bases, and 3 bases lay outside the gene matches. The length of the CDR3 is 14 residues. Per germline, CDR1 MDHEN and CDR2 SYDVKM. CDR3 region: CASSFVREGYEQYF. For the CDR3, the DNA is TGTGCCAGCAGTTTTGTGCGGGAGGGCTACGAGCAGTACTTC.

The chain links TRBV4-2 to TRBJ2-5; D gene unclear. Trimming removed 0 bases at V and 7 bases at J, with 6 bases between. The CDR3 has 12 residues. Germline CDR1 and CDR2: LGHNA and YNFKEQ. CDR3 residues: CASSQDGRTQYF. DNA of the CDR3: TGTGCCAGCAGCCAAGACGGTCGGACCCAGTACTTC.

J is TRBJ1-4 and V is TRBV5-1; weak D call: TRBD1 (5 bases). Trimming took off 2 bases at V and 5 bases at J, with 16 bases between the two ends. Germline values: CDR1 SGHRS, CDR2 YFSETQ. This CDR3 region has 16 residues. CDR3 DNA sequence: TGCGCCAGCAGCTTAAGAGGGGCCGGGGGGAATGAAAAACTGTTTTTT. It codes for CASSLRGAGGNEKLFF.

This chain uses TRBV11-2 with TRBJ1-2; no definite D call. The CDR3 is made up of 17 amino acids. Trimming stripped 1 base from V and 3 bases from J, with 18 bases between. Looked up from germline, CDR1 is SGHAT and CDR2 is FQNNGV. In DNA form, the CDR3 reads TGTGCCAGCAGCTTAGTACAGACCCGAACTGCTGACTATGGCTACACCTTC. This gives the protein CASSLVQTRTADYGYTF.

This clone came up once. The rearrangement links TRBV19 to TRBJ2-1; 7 bases fit TRBD2. The V and J ends lost 1 base and 8 bases, in that order; junction bases with no gene match: 8. Germline loops: CDR1 LNHDA, CDR2 SQIVND (reference sequence). This CDR3 comprises 15 residues. The CDR3 sequence is CASSIGTSRLDEQFF. Here the CDR3 DNA reads TGTGCCAGTAGTATAGGGACTAGTCGGCTCGATGAGCAGTTCTTC. Variable domain in full (rest from reference TRBV19 and TRBJ2-1): DGGITQSPKYLFRKEGQNVTLSCEQNLNHDAMYWYRQDPGQGLRLIYYSQIVNDFQKGDIAEGYSVSREKKESFPLTVTSAQKNPTAFYLCASSIGTSRLDEQFFGPGTRLTVL.

J is TRBJ1-4 and V is TRBV18; weak D call: TRBD1 (5 bases). This CDR3 is 17 amino acids long. V shed 3 bases and J shed 10 bases, with 24 bases lying between them. In germline, CDR1 is KGHSH, CDR2 LQKENI. The CDR3 bases are TGTGCCAGCTCACCGATGAACCCCGGGCAGGGCGGGGGAAAACTGTTTTTT. Translation: CASSPMNPGQGGGKLFF.